This is a list of T cell receptor beta chains from one sample in a study of blood T cell repertoires in COVID-19. Sequencing was performed with immunoSEQ multiplex PCR; in TCRdb, only in-frame clones are kept and a portion is missing. The sample holds around 150,000 clones; about 74% are singletons and the top ten take roughly 7.5%. Sample: peripheral blood. All receptors come from a man in his fifties or sixties with acute or convalescent COVID-19. Each CDR3 is given with its conserved first and last residue. Each record gives: V gene, clone size, D gene, J gene, CDR3 DNA, CDR3 protein. The D gene is left open where the match is weak. The size of a clone is reported for some rows only, either as once, few or many, or as a class for expanded clones.

v_call: TRBV29-1; clone_size: .; d_call: .; j_call: TRBJ1-1; cdr3_nt: TGCAGCGCCACGGAGGGGGGGTGGGATGAAGCTTTCTTT; cdr3_aa: CSATEGGWDEAFF
v_call: TRBV19; clone_size: .; d_call: .; j_call: TRBJ2-2; cdr3_nt: TGTGCCAGTAGTGATCCGGGACAAAACACCGGGGAGCTGTTTTTT; cdr3_aa: CASSDPGQNTGELFF
v_call: TRBV5-1; clone_size: .; d_call: .; j_call: TRBJ1-6; cdr3_nt: TGCGCCAGCAGCTTGGTATCACGGTTCAATTCACCCCTCCACTTT; cdr3_aa: CASSLVSRFNSPLHF
v_call: TRBV29-1; clone_size: .; d_call: .; j_call: TRBJ1-2; cdr3_nt: TGCAGCGTTGAACCTCGAGGGAGCTATGGCTACACCTTC; cdr3_aa: CSVEPRGSYGYTF
v_call: TRBV7-8; clone_size: .; d_call: .; j_call: TRBJ1-4; cdr3_nt: TGTGCCAGCAGCCCCCCCCGGCGCACTACAACTAATGAAAAACTGTTTTTT; cdr3_aa: CASSPPRRTTTNEKLFF
v_call: TRBV5-1; clone_size: few; d_call: .; j_call: TRBJ2-1; cdr3_nt: TGCGCCAGCAGCGTAACTTCCACCTCCTACAATGAGCAGTTCTTC; cdr3_aa: CASSVTSTSYNEQFF
v_call: TRBV28; clone_size: few; d_call: .; j_call: TRBJ2-7; cdr3_nt: TGTGCCAGCAGTTTCGGGTCAGGGAACGAGCAGTACTTC; cdr3_aa: CASSFGSGNEQYF
v_call: TRBV6-2/TRBV6-3; clone_size: .; d_call: .; j_call: TRBJ1-1; cdr3_nt: TGTGCCAGCAGTTCCCCAACAGGGATCCCTGAAGCTTTCTTT; cdr3_aa: CASSSPTGIPEAFF
v_call: TRBV28; clone_size: .; d_call: .; j_call: TRBJ2-1; cdr3_nt: TGTGCCAGCAGTGAGACAGAGTCCTACAATGAGCAGTTCTTC; cdr3_aa: CASSETESYNEQFF
v_call: TRBV5-1; clone_size: .; d_call: .; j_call: TRBJ1-1; cdr3_nt: TGCGCCAGCAGCTTAAGTCGGGGGAGAACGACTGAAGCTTTCTTT; cdr3_aa: CASSLSRGRTTEAFF
v_call: TRBV24-1; clone_size: .; d_call: TRBD2; j_call: TRBJ2-5; cdr3_nt: TGTGCCACCAGTGACTACCGGGGGGGTGGCGAGACCCAGTACTTC; cdr3_aa: CATSDYRGGGETQYF
v_call: TRBV28; clone_size: once; d_call: .; j_call: TRBJ2-7; cdr3_nt: TGTGCCAGCGGGCAGGTCTCCTACGAGCAGTACTTC; cdr3_aa: CASGQVSYEQYF
v_call: TRBV27; clone_size: .; d_call: TRBD1; j_call: TRBJ1-5; cdr3_nt: TGTGCCAGCAGTTTGGGACAGGGTGGCAATCAGCCCCAGCATTTT; cdr3_aa: CASSLGQGGNQPQHF
v_call: TRBV9; clone_size: .; d_call: TRBD1; j_call: TRBJ1-2; cdr3_nt: TGTGCCAGCAGCATAAGACAGGGAAGATTCTATGGCTACACCTTC; cdr3_aa: CASSIRQGRFYGYTF
v_call: TRBV29-1; clone_size: .; d_call: .; j_call: TRBJ2-7; cdr3_nt: TGCAGCGTTGATGCAGGCGCCGCCTACGAGCAGTACTTC; cdr3_aa: CSVDAGAAYEQYF
v_call: TRBV15; clone_size: .; d_call: TRBD1; j_call: TRBJ2-1; cdr3_nt: TGTGCCACCAGCAGGGGAAGACAGGGTATTTCTTACAATGAGCAGTTCTTC; cdr3_aa: CATSRGRQGISYNEQFF
v_call: TRBV4-3; clone_size: .; d_call: TRBD2; j_call: TRBJ2-2; cdr3_nt: TGCGCCAGCAGCCAAGATGTAAGCGGGGGAAACACCGGGGAGCTGTTTTTT; cdr3_aa: CASSQDVSGGNTGELFF
v_call: TRBV3-1/TRBV3-2; clone_size: .; d_call: .; j_call: TRBJ1-4; cdr3_nt: TGTGCCAGCAGCCAAGATAAGGAGGTTGAAAAACTGTTTTTT; cdr3_aa: CASSQDKEVEKLFF
v_call: TRBV29-1; clone_size: once; d_call: TRBD1; j_call: TRBJ2-3; cdr3_nt: TGCAGCGTTGTGGTACAGGGGGTCTTCTACAGCACAGATACGCAGTATTTT; cdr3_aa: CSVVVQGVFYSTDTQYF
v_call: TRBV24-1; clone_size: .; d_call: TRBD2; j_call: TRBJ2-3; cdr3_nt: TGTGCCACCAGTGACACATCGAGACTAGCGGGGGGAGGAACAGATACGCAGTATTTT; cdr3_aa: CATSDTSRLAGGGTDTQYF
v_call: TRBV2; clone_size: .; d_call: TRBD2; j_call: TRBJ2-7; cdr3_nt: TGTGCCAGCAGTGAACTAGTGGTTGGCGGGGGGGCAGGATACGAGCAGTACTTC; cdr3_aa: CASSELVVGGGAGYEQYF
v_call: TRBV30; clone_size: .; d_call: .; j_call: TRBJ1-1; cdr3_nt: TGTGCCTGGATCCCGACAGACCTATGGAACACTGAAGCTTTCTTT; cdr3_aa: CAWIPTDLWNTEAFF
v_call: TRBV5-1; clone_size: few; d_call: .; j_call: TRBJ2-5; cdr3_nt: TGCGCCAGCAGCTCGTCAGGGGTGCAAGAGACCCAGTACTTC; cdr3_aa: CASSSSGVQETQYF
v_call: TRBV9; clone_size: .; d_call: TRBD1; j_call: TRBJ1-2; cdr3_nt: TGTGCCAGCAGCCCTACAGGGGGCTTTCGCTACACCTTC; cdr3_aa: CASSPTGGFRYTF
v_call: TRBV9; clone_size: .; d_call: .; j_call: TRBJ1-1; cdr3_nt: TGTGCCAGCAGCCCGGGGTCGGGGGACGGGGATGAAGCTTTCTTT; cdr3_aa: CASSPGSGDGDEAFF
v_call: TRBV6-5; clone_size: .; d_call: .; j_call: TRBJ2-3; cdr3_nt: TGTGCCAGCAGTCACAGGGGGGGAAGCACAGATACGCAGTATTTT; cdr3_aa: CASSHRGGSTDTQYF
v_call: TRBV6-1; clone_size: .; d_call: TRBD1; j_call: TRBJ1-2; cdr3_nt: TGTGCCAGCAGTGGAACAGGACAGGAACTCAACTATGGCTACACCTTC; cdr3_aa: CASSGTGQELNYGYTF
v_call: TRBV5-8; clone_size: .; d_call: .; j_call: TRBJ1-1; cdr3_nt: TGTGCCAGCAGCTTACAGAGGGCCTGGGCTTTCTTT; cdr3_aa: CASSLQRAWAFF
v_call: TRBV18; clone_size: .; d_call: .; j_call: TRBJ2-1; cdr3_nt: TGTGCCAGCTCACCCCCGGTAGGAGGGGCCGATGAGCAGTTCTTC; cdr3_aa: CASSPPVGGADEQFF
v_call: TRBV27; clone_size: .; d_call: .; j_call: TRBJ1-3; cdr3_nt: TGTGCCAGCAGTCCACAGGGACAAGGAGGAAACACCATATATTTT; cdr3_aa: CASSPQGQGGNTIYF
v_call: TRBV4-3; clone_size: .; d_call: TRBD2; j_call: TRBJ2-1; cdr3_nt: TGCGCCAGCAGCCAACCACTAGCGGGGGCCAACTACAATGAGCAGTTCTTC; cdr3_aa: CASSQPLAGANYNEQFF
v_call: TRBV7-2; clone_size: .; d_call: .; j_call: TRBJ1-1; cdr3_nt: TGTGCCAGCAGCTTATCAGGGATCGCTGAAGCTTTCTTT; cdr3_aa: CASSLSGIAEAFF
v_call: TRBV11-2; clone_size: .; d_call: .; j_call: TRBJ2-5; cdr3_nt: TGTGCCAGCAGCTTAGGGGCTGGGGCAGGTCAAGGCGAGACCCAGTACTTC; cdr3_aa: CASSLGAGAGQGETQYF
v_call: TRBV5-4; clone_size: .; d_call: .; j_call: TRBJ2-7; cdr3_nt: TGTGCCAGCAGCTTGGGTGGTGCAGCCTACGAGCAGTACTTC; cdr3_aa: CASSLGGAAYEQYF